The clone carrying this T cell receptor beta chain was counted only a few times. The antigen remains undetermined. The germline V gene encodes CDR1 MNHNS and CDR2 SASEGT. Trimming shortened V by 2 bases and J by 2 bases, and 10 bases separated the two germline ends. The CDR3 is 14 residues long. These data belong to a study of T cells after yellow fever vaccination. Study-wide results and limits: Contaminating bulk clonotypes could be abundant in FACS-sorted repertoires.

TCRdb re-called the 5' RACE reads with MiXCR, one entry per CDR3 protein. The data show 250,000 to 400,000 distinct CDR3 sequences, with around 4.3% seen just once and roughly a fifth held by the top ten. The sequencing used PBMCs, collected 15 days after the yellow fever booster vaccination. The receptor was derived from a man aged 18 to 30 who received the YFV17D yellow fever vaccine. The V gene is TRBV6-1, the J gene TRBJ2-7, with D tentatively TRBD1 or TRBD2 (5 bases each). CDR3 amino acids: CASSEYRGPYEQYF. CDR3 DNA sequence: TGTGCCAGCAGTGAATATCGGGGCCCCTACGAGCAGTACTTC.